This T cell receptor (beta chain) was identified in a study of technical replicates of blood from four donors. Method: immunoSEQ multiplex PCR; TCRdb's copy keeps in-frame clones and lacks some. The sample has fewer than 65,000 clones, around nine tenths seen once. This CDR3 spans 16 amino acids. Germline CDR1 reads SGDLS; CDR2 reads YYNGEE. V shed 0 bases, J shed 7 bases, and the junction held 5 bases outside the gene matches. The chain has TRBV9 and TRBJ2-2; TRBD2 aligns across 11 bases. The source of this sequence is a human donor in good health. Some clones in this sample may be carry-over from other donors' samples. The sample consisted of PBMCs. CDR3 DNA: TGTGCCAGCAGCGTAGCCGTACTAGCGGGAGTCGGGGAGCTGTTTTTT. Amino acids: CASSVAVLAGVGELFF.